This is a list of T cell receptor beta chains from one sample in a study of CD8+ T cells in alopecia areata. Clones were sequenced by immunoSEQ multiplex PCR, and TCRdb holds only the in-frame ones, with some missing. The sample shows about 97,000 clones, around 60% of them seen only once. Sample: CD8+ T cells sorted from blood, taken at roughly week 58, from a patient treated with tofacitinib. The receptors here all came from a human donor with alopecia areata. The CDR3 runs from the conserved cysteine through the conserved F or W.

V gene	J gene	CDR3 length	CDR3 protein
TRBV30	TRBJ2-1	13	CACPGGFYNEQFF
TRBV15	TRBJ1-1	13	CATSRDKPLGAFF
TRBV27	TRBJ1-5	13	CASSLSRDQPQHF
TRBV23-1	TRBJ2-3	15	CASSQSLGGADTQYF
TRBV7-8	TRBJ1-6	16	CASSLARGVWDSPLHF
TRBV7-2	TRBJ1-2	11	CATWDTYGYTF
TRBV6-1	TRBJ2-1	16	CASSERGGAFYNEQFF
TRBV2	TRBJ2-2	16	CASSEGLAGVPGELFF
TRBV19	TRBJ2-1	14	CASSISGGANEQFF
TRBV19	TRBJ1-1	15	CASSIEVRVRTEAFF
TRBV30	TRBJ1-2	11	CAWRRDDGYTF
TRBV6-5	TRBJ2-5	14	CASSYSFFEETQYF
TRBV29-1	TRBJ2-3	12	CSVEHQGDTQYF
TRBV5-6	TRBJ2-2	16	CASSPGTGGITGELFF
TRBV19	TRBJ2-2	17	CASSIVFPGVGTGELFF
TRBV7-9	TRBJ2-3	17	CASSGLAGGQTADTQYF
TRBV10-3	TRBJ2-3	17	CAIRASGGPRSTDTQYF
TRBV5-1	TRBJ1-1	14	CASSPSGQLAEAFF
TRBV30	TRBJ1-2	11	CAWSEGGGYTF
TRBV12-5	TRBJ1-2	14	CASGMGQGAGGYTF
TRBV25-1	TRBJ1-5	14	CASSAPGGNQPQHF
TRBV18	TRBJ1-5	16	CASSPTPRTANQPQHF
TRBV15	TRBJ2-2	14	CATRTRARVGELFF
TRBV6-1	TRBJ2-5	15	CASSEGLAGEETQYF
TRBV19	TRBJ2-2	17	CASSIRLRGSNTGELFF
TRBV30	TRBJ1-1	13	CAQTQGGNTEAFF
TRBV30	TRBJ1-2	12	CAWSVDGHSDTF
TRBV5-6	TRBJ2-7	14	CASSFGTGTYEQYF
TRBV5-1	TRBJ1-2	14	CASTLGGAGYGYTF
TRBV7-8	TRBJ2-3	15	CASSLETPSTDTQYF
TRBV19	TRBJ1-1	11	CATRLNTEAFF
TRBV5-6	TRBJ2-3	14	CASSSSLNTDTQYF
TRBV7-9	TRBJ1-6	13	CASREGSGSPLHF
TRBV19	TRBJ2-7	13	CASSIVLRGEQYF
TRBV5-1	TRBJ1-2	15	CASSLDSPSNYGYTF
TRBV5-1	TRBJ2-2	16	CASRVTGLQDTGELFF
TRBV9	TRBJ2-2	13	CASSVGTTGELFF
TRBV2	TRBJ2-7	15	CASSEPGGPANEQYF
TRBV2	TRBJ2-1	12	CASLGGVNEQFF
TRBV29-1	TRBJ2-1	12	CSVTGPNNEQFF
TRBV5-1	TRBJ1-1	16	CASSLGTAVWSTEAFF
TRBV25-1	TRBJ1-2	14	CASSSGGEIYGYTF
TRBV5-5	TRBJ1-2	14	CASSRNRVGYGYTF
TRBV19	TRBJ2-7	13	CASSIAHFYEQYF
TRBV14	TRBJ1-2	14	CASSRRFTGNGYTF
TRBV6-5	TRBJ2-5	15	CASRRAGVGQETQYF